Presented here are 23 T cell receptor beta chains from one specimen sequenced in a study of blood T cell repertoires in COVID-19. Sequenced by immunoSEQ multiplex PCR; TCRdb stores in-frame clones only, minus some. The sample has 240,000 or so clones, 75% to 90% seen once. Sequenced material: peripheral blood. These receptors all come from a woman aged 55-69 years with active or convalescent COVID-19.

The chain is built from TRBV1 and TRBJ1-2; TRBD1, the table's D call, was not compared with the DNA. TRBV1 constitutes a pseudogene. The CDR3 sequence is 16 residues long. CDR3 in DNA: TGCACCAGCAGCCAGGGGCGGACGGAGATTAACTATGGCTACACCTTC. Protein product: CTSSQGRTEINYGYTF.

The chain carries TRBV9 and TRBJ2-1, with D tentatively TRBD2 (7 bases). Per germline, CDR1 SGDLS and CDR2 YYNGEE. CDR3 length: 15 amino acids. Trimming left V 4 bases short and J 3 bases short, with 14 bases between. The CDR3 DNA sequence: TGTGCCAGCAGCTTACAGGGAGGGAGCTACAATGAGCAGTTCTTC. Translating it yields CASSLQGGSYNEQFF.

The sample holds one count of this clone. This chain links TRBV18 with TRBJ2-7; D is ambiguous. Trimming cost V 2 bases and J 3 bases, with 8 bases left between them. This CDR3 spans 13 amino acids. Germline-derived CDR1 and CDR2 are KGHSH and LQKENI. DNA for the CDR3: TGTGCCAGCTCACCAGATCAGAACTACGAGCAGTACTTC. Translation gives CASSPDQNYEQYF.

In its sample, this clone was seen a few times. The chain carries TRBV6-6 and TRBJ2-7; 7 bases align to TRBD1. CDR1 and CDR2 (germline): MNHNY, SVGAGI (reference sequence). J gave up 4 bases and V 5 bases, and 2 bases lay outside the gene matches. The CDR3 consists of 12 residues. This chain's CDR3 is CASSHRGYEQYF. In nucleotides, the CDR3 is TGTGCCAGCAGTCACAGGGGTTACGAGCAGTACTTC.

The chain is built from TRBV18 and TRBJ2-7, with 7 bases aligning to TRBD2. CDR3 length: 16 amino acids. The trim removed 1 base at V and 3 bases at J, leaving 9 bases unmatched. Germline V gives CDR1 KGHSH, CDR2 LQKENI. This chain's CDR3 is CASSPLGGGRNYEQYF. The CDR3 region has the DNA TGTGCCAGCTCACCACTGGGGGGGGGAAGGAACTACGAGCAGTACTTC.

The chain links TRBV7-9 to TRBJ1-5; no definite D call. Per the germline V gene, CDR1 is SEHNR and CDR2 is FQNEAQ (reference sequence). The CDR3 loop spans 14 amino acids. The V gene lost 0 bases and the J gene lost 5 bases, with 8 bases spanning the gap. CDR3 amino acids: CASSLATSYQPQHF. In DNA form, the CDR3 reads TGTGCCAGCAGCTTAGCGACATCCTATCAGCCCCAGCATTTT.

The chain couples TRBV3-1 (or the pseudogene TRBV3-2) to TRBJ2-1; perhaps TRBD2 as D (6 bases). Trimming left V 4 bases short and J 0 bases short, with 13 bases between. The germline V gene has CDR1 LGHDT and CDR2 YNNKEL (reference sequence). This CDR3 has 16 amino acids. CDR3 in DNA: TGTGCCAGCAGCCCCGTCCTGACTAGCTCCTACAATGAGCAGTTCTTC. Its protein product is CASSPVLTSSYNEQFF.

V is TRBV7-3 and J is TRBJ2-3, with D possibly TRBD2 on 7 matching bases. Per the germline V gene, CDR1 is SGHTA and CDR2 is FQGTGA. The V gene lost 5 bases and the J gene lost 2 bases, with 20 bases spanning the gap. This CDR3 is built from 17 residues. The CDR3 sequence: CASSQRSRGPYTDTQYF. As DNA, the CDR3 is TGTGCCAGCAGCCAAAGATCGCGGGGGCCTTACACAGATACGCAGTATTTT.

The chain links TRBV7-9 to TRBJ2-7, with 7 bases fitting TRBD2. Germline V CDR1 and CDR2: SEHNR, FQNEAQ (reference sequence). V shed 4 bases, J shed 2 bases, and the junction held 11 bases outside the gene matches. The CDR3 has 16 amino acids. The CDR3 DNA is TGTGCCAGCAGCTCACGCCTTGGGGGAGGGACCTACGAGCAGTACTTC. Its protein product is CASSSRLGGGTYEQYF. Full variable domain (rest looked up from reference TRBV7-9 and TRBJ2-7): DTGVSQNPRHKITKRGQNVTFRCDPISEHNRLYWYRQTLGQGPEFLTYFQNEAQLEKSRLLSDRFSAERPKGSFSTLEIQRTEQGDSAMYLCASSSRLGGGTYEQYFGPGTRLTVT.

The V gene is TRBV6-5, the J gene TRBJ1-1, with D tentatively TRBD1 (5 bases). From germline, CDR1 is MNHEY and CDR2 SVGAGI. CDR3 length: 15 residues. Trimming removed 4 bases from V and 6 bases from J, with 18 bases in between. CDR3 protein: CASSSLQGRGAEAFF. In DNA, the CDR3 is TGTGCCAGCAGTTCGCTTCAGGGCCGGGGGGCTGAAGCTTTCTTT.

The chain recombines TRBV12-3 or TRBV12-4 with TRBJ2-2, with D possibly matching TRBD1 (5 bases). Trimming stripped 5 bases from V and 3 bases from J, with 7 bases between. This CDR3 contains 13 residues. The CDR3 DNA reads as TGTGCCAGCAGTGACAGCCACACCGGGGAGCTGTTTTTT. Translating gives CASSDSHTGELFF.

On this clone itself: This CDR3 is also generated by other DNA sequences in the sample. The V gene is TRBV27, the J gene TRBJ1-5; D unresolved. V was trimmed by 3 bases and J by 5 bases, leaving 8 bases between them. Germline V CDR1 and CDR2: MNHEY, SMNVEV (reference sequence). The CDR3 is 13 residues long. CDR3 coding DNA: TGTGCCAGCAGTTTCCGGGAAGATCAGCCCCAGCATTTT. Translating gives CASSFREDQPQHF.

The chain recombines TRBV5-3 with TRBJ1-5, with TRBD1 identical over 7 bases. TRBV5-3 belongs to the ORF category, with a function that is uncertain. Trimming took 4 bases from V and 2 from J; bases not matched to a gene: 9. The CDR3 is 16 residues long. The CDR3 coding sequence is TGTGCCAGAAGCCCTATCGGAGGGGGCGGCAATCAGCCCCAGCATTTT. Translating it yields CARSPIGGGGNQPQHF.

CDR3: CASSQGREAFF. CDR3 sequence (DNA): TGCGCCAGCTCCCAGGGCAGAGAAGCTTTCTTT. The V call is TRBV10-1, the J call TRBJ1-1, with D perhaps matching TRBD1 (5 bases). Deletions cut 8 bases from V and 8 bases from J, with 12 bases between. Germline-derived CDR1 and CDR2 are WNHNN and SYGVQD (reference sequence). The CDR3 extends over 11 amino acids.

V usage is TRBV12-3 or TRBV12-4 and J usage is TRBJ2-3; D is undetermined. Trimming left V 3 bases short and J 3 bases short, with 4 bases between. The CDR3 is 12 amino acids. CDR3 sequence reads: CASSFRTDTQYF. The CDR3 coding sequence is TGTGCCAGCAGTTTTCGTACAGATACGCAGTATTTT.

J is TRBJ1-1 and V is TRBV7-2; D uncertain. Germline CDR1 and CDR2: SGHTA and FQGNSA. With 4 bases removed from V and 1 base from J, the gap between germline ends came to 16 bases. This CDR3 is 16 amino acids long. The CDR3 loop is CASSYRRGLRNTEAFF. As DNA, the CDR3 is TGTGCCAGCAGCTACAGACGAGGGCTCAGGAACACTGAAGCTTTCTTT.

The rearrangement links TRBV30 to TRBJ2-6; D remains ambiguous. Trimming removed 3 bases from V and 2 bases from J, with 11 bases in between. Germline V lookup: CDR1 GTSNPN, CDR2 SVGIG (reference sequence). The CDR3 covers 15 residues. CDR3 DNA sequence: TGTGCCTGGAGCCCCAACCCGGCTGGGGCCAACGTCCTGACTTTC. This gives the protein CAWSPNPAGANVLTF.

V usage is TRBV29-1 and J usage is TRBJ2-2; the D gene is possibly TRBD2 (7 bases). This CDR3 spans 13 amino acids. Germline V CDR1 and CDR2: SQVTM, ANQGSEA. V was pared by 6 bases and J by 4 bases, with 12 bases between. The CDR3 nucleotides read TGCAGCGTGGGGGGGCAAGCCACCGGGGAGCTGTTTTTT. Protein sequence: CSVGGQATGELFF.

This clone was seen once. This sequence joins TRBV7-2 and TRBJ2-1; 12 bases fit TRBD2. The CDR3 runs to 15 residues. V trimming: 4 bases; J trimming: 9 bases; junction bases outside the gene matches: 7. CDR1 and CDR2 from the germline V gene are SGHTA and FQGNSA. The CDR3 DNA sequence: TGTGCCAGCAGCTCACTAGCGGGGGGAATGGGTGAGCAGTTCTTC. Protein sequence: CASSSLAGGMGEQFF.

V usage is TRBV5-1 and J usage is TRBJ2-3, with D perhaps matching TRBD1 (6 bases). Trimming stripped 4 bases from V and 0 bases from J, with 12 bases between. The CDR3 runs 15 residues. Germline CDR1 SGHRS, CDR2 YFSETQ. The CDR3 loop is CASSTDRTSTDTQYF. Here the CDR3 DNA reads TGCGCCAGCAGCACGGACAGAACCAGCACAGATACGCAGTATTTT.

This clone was detected once. The chain carries TRBV21-1 and TRBJ2-6; TRBD1, the table's D call, was not compared with the DNA. TRBV21-1 is recorded as a pseudogene. The CDR3 consists of 20 residues. The CDR3 bases are TGTGCCAGCAGCAAAGGCGTACAGGGACGGGTTTGCTCTGGGGCCAACGTCCTGACTTTC. This encodes CASSKGVQGRVCSGANVLTF.

This clone was recorded only once. The chain uses TRBV29-1 and TRBJ1-2; D is perhaps TRBD1 (5 bases). The CDR3 sequence is 14 residues long. The germline V and J ends were trimmed by 2 bases and 4 bases, with 14 bases remaining between them. CDR1 and CDR2 from the germline V gene are SQVTM and ANQGSEA. DNA for the CDR3: TGCAGCGTTGAATTGGACAACTCTGGCTATGGCTACACCTTC. Translated, it gives CSVELDNSGYGYTF.

This clone was recorded once. The chain is built from TRBV10-3 and TRBJ2-1; 9 bases are shared with TRBD1. The germline V gene encodes CDR1 ENHRY and CDR2 SYGVKD. Trimming cost V 5 bases and J 3 bases; bases outside gene matches: 2. This CDR3 is built from 14 residues. CDR3: CAISPTGGYNEQFF. DNA for the CDR3: TGTGCCATCAGTCCGACAGGGGGCTACAATGAGCAGTTCTTC.